This TCR beta chain was obtained from a study of shared clonotypes between healthy human individuals. Looking at the study overall: Those who served as donors were a couple of women and three men between the ages of 18 and 49.

Libraries were prepared by immunoSEQ multiplex PCR; TCRdb keeps only in-frame clonotypes and omits some of them. Here the sample spans about 2.3 million clones, 85% to 95% being singletons. Recent acute infections and vaccinations were absent in the healthy HIV-negative adult donors. Sample: naive CD4+ T cells from PBMCs. Subset indicated: CD45RA+ positively selected. The receptor was derived from a man in his late teens or twenties in good health. Some clones in this sample may be carry-over from other donors' samples.

The CDR3 spells CASGSGGPWSFEQYF. The CDR3 DNA reads as TGTGCCAGTGGTAGCGGGGGGCCTTGGTCTTTCGAGCAGTACTTC. V gene TRBV27 combines with J gene TRBJ2-7; 10 bases fit TRBD2. The ends lost 9 bases at V and 6 bases at J; junction bases unmatched: 14. There are 15 residues in the CDR3. In germline, CDR1 is MNHEY, CDR2 SMNVEV (reference sequence).